Below, one T cell receptor (beta chain) is given with its context. Authors' methods: Estimates of nucleated cell counts were drawn from the amplification of reference gene primers. Data came from immunoSEQ multiplex PCR; TCRdb stores just in-frame clones and leaves some out. From that table come the V and J calls and clone size; the DNA was used to work out D and trimming. The data hold around 120,000 clones, with under 85% observed a single time. The CDR3 is 17 residues long. CDR1 is SGHAT and CDR2 is FQNNGV in the germline V gene. Trimming stripped 1 base from V and 5 bases from J, with 20 bases between. The sample originates from a study of blood T cell repertoires in COVID-19. For the study at large: Acute and convalescent COVID-19 specimens originated in the United States, Italy and Spain. T cells, B-cell-depleted T cells, or PBMCs supplied cDNA or gDNA.

This chain joins TRBV11-2 and TRBJ2-5; the D gene is possibly TRBD1 (5 bases). The sequence derives from a man in his forties with active or convalescent COVID-19. Sequences were obtained from peripheral blood. CDR3 loop: CASSLGLLSGQGETQYF. The CDR3 DNA follows: TGTGCCAGCAGCTTAGGACTGCTTTCAGGGCAAGGGGAGACCCAGTACTTC. Filled out from reference TRBV11-2 and TRBJ2-5, the complete variable domain reads EAGVAQSPRYKIIEKRQSVAFWCNPISGHATLYWYQQILGQGPKLLIQFQNNGVVDDSQLPKDRFSAERLKGVDSTLKIQPAKLEDSAVYLCASSLGLLSGQGETQYFGPGTRLLVL.